Listed below are T cell receptor beta chains from one sample, sequenced in a study of cytomegalovirus exposure and HLA in healthy donors. Generated by immunoSEQ multiplex PCR, the TCRdb table keeps only in-frame clones and is missing some. The sample shows about 98,000 clones, over 80% of them seen only once. What was sequenced was PBMCs. The origin of the receptors is a female donor in good health and CMV-seropositive. CDR3s include the opening cysteine and the closing phenylalanine or tryptophan. D genes are given only for firm matches. Size is omitted from some rows. Given values are once, few, many or a class for expanded clones.

v_call,d_call,j_call,clone_size,cdr3_nt,cdr3_aa
TRBV19,TRBD2,TRBJ2-7,.,TGTGCCAGTAGTTTTAGCGGGAGATCCTACGAGCAGTACTTC,CASSFSGRSYEQYF
TRBV9,TRBD1,TRBJ2-2,.,TGTGCCAGCAGTTTCCGGACAGGGAACACCGGGGAGCTGTTTTTT,CASSFRTGNTGELFF
TRBV7-9,TRBD1,TRBJ2-1,once,TGTGCCAGCAGCTCTACGGGACAGGGGGCGCAAGATGAGCAGTTCTTC,CASSSTGQGAQDEQFF
TRBV11-2,TRBD1,TRBJ1-6,.,TGTGCCAGCAGCTCTCCCGGACAGGGAACACCCCTCCACTTT,CASSSPGQGTPLHF
TRBV15,.,TRBJ1-1,.,TGTGCCACCAGCCTGGGGGCACTGGGGGGGCACGCTGAAGCTTTCTTT,CATSLGALGGHAEAFF
TRBV30,TRBD2,TRBJ2-2,.,TGTGCCGGGGAGGGACTAGCGGGAATCCGAGGGGAGCTGTTTTTT,CAGEGLAGIRGELFF
TRBV9,TRBD2,TRBJ2-1,.,TGTGCCAGCAGCTCCCGCTTAGCGGGATCCGCTGAGCAGTTCTTC,CASSSRLAGSAEQFF
TRBV6-1,TRBD1,TRBJ1-4,.,TGTGCCAGCAGTGAGCCGTACAGGGGGACTGAAAAACTGTTTTTT,CASSEPYRGTEKLFF
TRBV18,.,TRBJ2-1,.,TGTGCCAGCTCACCAAGCCGGGACAATGAGCAGTTCTTC,CASSPSRDNEQFF
TRBV5-4,.,TRBJ2-6,.,TGTGCCAGCGGGACTCTAGGGGGCTGGGCCAACGTCCTGACTTTC,CASGTLGGWANVLTF
TRBV6-5,TRBD2,TRBJ2-1,.,TGTGCCAGCAGTTTAGCGGGAGGATACTATGAGCAGTTCTTC,CASSLAGGYYEQFF
TRBV5-4,TRBD1,TRBJ1-2,once,TGTGCCAGCAGCTTGGTTGGGGGACAGGGCTATGGCTACACCTTC,CASSLVGGQGYGYTF
TRBV28,.,TRBJ2-1,.,TGTGCCAGCGTTGCACAGGGCCTCAGCTCCTACAATGAGCAGTTCTTC,CASVAQGLSSYNEQFF
TRBV28,.,TRBJ1-2,.,TGTGCCAGCAGTTGGGACTCAACGAGGGATGGCTACACCTTC,CASSWDSTRDGYTF
TRBV30,.,TRBJ2-3,.,TGTGCCTGGGGCCCAGGGGCTTCGCCCACAGATACGCAGTATTTT,CAWGPGASPTDTQYF
TRBV6-1,.,TRBJ2-7,.,TGTGCCAGCAGACAGGGTTACGAGCAGTACTTC,CASRQGYEQYF
TRBV9,TRBD2,TRBJ2-3,.,TGTGCCAGCAGCGTATACGGCGGGAGGGTCGGCACAGATACGCAGTATTTT,CASSVYGGRVGTDTQYF
TRBV6-5,TRBD1,TRBJ1-2,.,TGTGCCAGCAGTTACGGGACAGAGTTAAACTATGGCTACACCTTC,CASSYGTELNYGYTF
TRBV19,TRBD1,TRBJ1-5,.,TGTGCCAGTAGTGCTACAGGGGCTCAGCCCCAGCATTTT,CASSATGAQPQHF
TRBV29-1,.,TRBJ2-7,.,TGCAGCGTAGTAGGGACAAGTGGACCTTACGAGCAGTACTTC,CSVVGTSGPYEQYF
TRBV7-9,.,TRBJ2-7,.,TGTGCCAGCAGCTTCGGCGGGTGGGGGGGCGACGAGCAGTACTTC,CASSFGGWGGDEQYF
TRBV5-1,.,TRBJ2-1,.,TGCGCCAGCAGCTCTCCGACAGGTACCTACAATGAGCAGTTCTTC,CASSSPTGTYNEQFF